The 29 T cell receptor beta chains below were found in one sample sequenced in a study of control samples from healthy donors and cancer patients. The assay was immunoSEQ multiplex PCR, and TCRdb's table has in-frame clones only and misses some. This table holds about 180,000 clones, more than 85% found once. The sequenced sample was blood. These receptors were obtained from a middle-aged woman in good health.

This chain uses TRBV20-1 with TRBJ2-3, with TRBD2 matching over 9 bases. The V gene's germline CDR1 is DFQATT and CDR2 SNEGSKA (reference sequence). The trim removed 3 bases at V and 1 base at J, leaving 8 bases unmatched. There are 16 residues in the CDR3. The DNA of the CDR3 is TGCAGTGCTAGTATCAGTCGCGGGGGGGGCACAGATACGCAGTATTTT. This translates into CSASISRGGGTDTQYF.

The chain couples TRBV9 to TRBJ2-7; D is perhaps TRBD2 (5 bases). This CDR3 has 13 residues. V was shortened by 4 bases and J by 4 bases, with 12 bases between the two germline ends. Germline assignment: CDR1 SGDLS and CDR2 YYNGEE. The DNA of the CDR3 is TGTGCCAGCAGCCCGGGAACAGAGTACGAGCAGTACTTC. This translates into CASSPGTEYEQYF.

This chain uses TRBV6-2 or TRBV6-3 with TRBJ1-4; possibly TRBD1 for D (5 bases). Trimming removed 1 base at V and 3 bases at J, with 15 bases between. Germline CDR1 MNHEY, CDR2 SVGEGT. This CDR3 is 17 amino acids long. The CDR3 sequence: CASSYWGLRDANEKLFF. The CDR3 DNA reads TGTGCCAGCAGTTACTGGGGTTTGAGGGACGCTAATGAAAAACTGTTTTTT.

The chain joins TRBV25-1 to TRBJ1-2; 7 bases match TRBD1. The CDR3 extends over 16 amino acids. V lost 7 bases and J lost 0; bases outside the gene matches: 11. Per the germline V gene, CDR1 is MGHDK and CDR2 is SYGVNS. The CDR3 protein is CASTPHGTAANYGYTF. The CDR3 DNA sequence: TGTGCCAGCACCCCCCACGGGACAGCGGCTAACTATGGCTACACCTTC.

The chain joins TRBV2 to TRBJ2-5; either TRBD1 or TRBD2 may fit D (5 bases each). The CDR3 is 11 residues long. CDR1 is SNHLY and CDR2 is FYNNEI in the germline V gene. Deletions cut 8 bases from V and 6 bases from J, with 10 bases between. The CDR3 sequence: CASGGSKTQYF. In DNA, the CDR3 is TGTGCCAGCGGGGGTTCGAAGACCCAGTACTTC.

This clone appeared a single time. This sequence joins TRBV19 and TRBJ1-6; maybe TRBD1 (5 bases). Germline assignment: CDR1 LNHDA and CDR2 SQIVND (reference sequence). The V gene lost 5 bases and the J gene lost 6 bases, with 14 bases spanning the gap. The CDR3 spans 15 residues. CDR3 sequence reads: CASSPGWGGNSPLHF. The CDR3 nucleotides read TGTGCCAGTAGTCCCGGGTGGGGGGGTAATTCACCCCTCCACTTT.

This rearrangement joins TRBV7-6 to TRBJ2-2, with D maybe TRBD1 (6 bases). This CDR3 comprises 15 residues. From germline, CDR1 is SGHVS and CDR2 FNYEAQ. V lost 3 bases to trimming and J lost 4 bases, with 12 bases between them. The DNA of the CDR3 is TGTGCCAGCAGCTTGGGGGCGGAACTCACCGGGGAGCTGTTTTTT. Protein sequence: CASSLGAELTGELFF.

The chain recombines TRBV29-1 with TRBJ1-1; tentatively, D is TRBD1 (5 bases). With 7 bases removed from V and 2 bases from J, the gap between germline ends came to 17 bases. This CDR3 has 14 amino acids. Germline V gene data show CDR1 as SQVTM and CDR2 as ANQGSEA. CDR3 region: CSAGPTDINTEAFF. The CDR3 nucleotides read TGCAGCGCCGGTCCGACAGATATCAACACTGAAGCTTTCTTT.

J is TRBJ1-2 and V is TRBV5-6, with unresolved D. The germline gives CDR1 SGHDT, CDR2 YYEEEE. V dropped 1 base and J dropped 2 bases, with 18 bases sitting between them. The CDR3 has 17 residues. The CDR3 DNA is TGTGCCAGCAGCTTGTCGGCAGGACCCCCGGTAAACTATGGCTACACCTTC. It specifies CASSLSAGPPVNYGYTF.

V and J are TRBV6-5 and TRBJ1-2; D might be TRBD1 (5 bases). CDR1 is MNHEY, CDR2 SVGAGI, per germline. CDR3 size: 13 residues. Trimming stripped 4 bases from V and 2 bases from J, with 8 bases between. In DNA form, the CDR3 reads TGTGCCAGCAGTTCGACAGAAAACTATGGCTACACCTTC. It codes for CASSSTENYGYTF.

V and J are TRBV5-5 and TRBJ1-2; no firm D call. This CDR3 has 12 residues. The V and J ends lost 3 bases and 8 bases respectively, with 11 bases between them. Per the germline V gene, CDR1 is SGHKS and CDR2 is YYEKEE (reference sequence). The CDR3 protein is CASSYTMGGYTF. The CDR3, as DNA: TGTGCCAGCAGCTATACAATGGGAGGCTACACCTTC.

The rearrangement joins TRBV5-1 to TRBJ1-6; 7 bases align to TRBD1. The germline V gene encodes CDR1 SGHRS and CDR2 YFSETQ. The CDR3 is made up of 15 amino acids. V shed 4 bases, J shed 7 bases, and the junction held 8 bases outside the gene matches. CDR3 region: CASSQPEGANSPLHF. CDR3 sequence (DNA): TGCGCCAGCAGCCAACCAGAGGGGGCCAATTCACCCCTCCACTTT.

The V gene is TRBV5-1, the J gene TRBJ1-2, with D hard to call. Germline V gene lookup returns CDR1 SGHRS and CDR2 YFSETQ. The CDR3 loop spans 16 amino acids. Trimming removed 1 base from V and 4 bases from J, with 17 bases in between. CDR3 amino acids: CASSLPREGISYGYTF. In DNA, the CDR3 is TGCGCCAGCAGCTTGCCCCGGGAGGGTATTAGCTATGGCTACACCTTC.

This chain links TRBV28 with TRBJ1-5; D not certain. Germline values: CDR1 MDHEN, CDR2 SYDVKM. Between the trimmed V and J ends, which lost 6 bases and 0 bases, there was a span of 9 bases. This CDR3 region has 14 residues. The CDR3, as DNA: TGTGCCAGCAGCGCGGTCTATAGCAATCAGCCCCAGCATTTT. The encoded protein is CASSAVYSNQPQHF.

V gene TRBV18 combines with J gene TRBJ2-1; tentative D call: TRBD2 (6 bases). CDR3 length equals 17 residues. CDR1 is KGHSH and CDR2 is LQKENI in the germline V gene. The germline V and J ends were trimmed by 3 bases and 0 bases, with 15 bases remaining between them. The DNA of the CDR3 is TGTGCCAGCTCACCGTACAGAGGACTAAGCTCCTACAATGAGCAGTTCTTC. Protein product: CASSPYRGLSSYNEQFF.

Concerning this clone: Other DNA variants within this sample encode the same CDR3. V and J are TRBV13 and TRBJ2-1; no firm D call. Germline CDR1 PRHDT, CDR2 FYEKMQ (reference sequence). The germline V and J ends were trimmed by 4 bases and 4 bases, with 5 bases remaining between them. The CDR3 is 12 amino acids. CDR3 residues: CASSSTYNEQFF. The CDR3 DNA reads as TGTGCCAGCAGCTCGACATACAATGAGCAGTTCTTC.

J is TRBJ2-5 and V is TRBV7-8, with 15 bases identical to TRBD2. CDR1 is SGHVS and CDR2 is FQNEAQ in the germline V gene. This CDR3 contains 16 residues. The ends lost 5 bases at V and 4 bases at J; junction bases unmatched: 5. This chain's CDR3 is CASSRTSGGARETQYF. CDR3 DNA sequence: TGTGCCAGCAGCCGGACTAGCGGGGGGGCTCGAGAGACCCAGTACTTC.

The chain combines TRBV4-1 with TRBJ2-3; 12 bases line up with TRBD2. J gave up 3 bases and V 1 base, and 11 bases lay outside the gene matches. This CDR3 has 19 residues. Germline CDR1 MGHRA, CDR2 YSYEKL. CDR3 amino acids: CASSQAGPRLAGATDTQYF. In nucleotides, the CDR3 is TGCGCCAGCAGCCAAGCCGGACCCCGACTAGCGGGGGCGACAGATACGCAGTATTTT.

The gene calls are TRBV12-3 or TRBV12-4 and TRBJ1-6; D is unclear. The CDR3 totals 13 residues. V lost 3 bases to trimming and J lost 8 bases, with 8 bases between them. This CDR3 is CASSFGLDSPLHF. The CDR3, as DNA: TGTGCCAGCAGTTTCGGTCTCGATTCACCCCTCCACTTT.

The chain is built from TRBV7-6 and TRBJ2-2, with D possibly TRBD1 on 6 matching bases. Trimming left V 3 bases short and J 2 bases short, with 10 bases between. The germline CDR1 and CDR2 sequences are SGHVS and FNYEAQ. This CDR3 has 15 residues. CDR3 loop: CASSLDSINTGELFF. The CDR3 DNA follows: TGTGCCAGCAGCTTGGACAGTATTAACACCGGGGAGCTGTTTTTT.

The rearrangement uses TRBV5-5 and TRBJ1-4, with D tentatively TRBD1 (5 bases). Trimming took off 0 bases at V and 3 bases at J, with 12 bases between the two ends. This CDR3 spans 16 amino acids. Germline CDR1 SGHKS, CDR2 YYEKEE (reference sequence). The CDR3 loop reads CASSLAYRSPNEKLFF. As DNA, the CDR3 is TGTGCCAGCAGCTTGGCCTACAGGTCGCCTAATGAAAAACTGTTTTTT.

This chain links TRBV7-9 with TRBJ1-1, with D perhaps matching TRBD1 (6 bases). CDR1 is SEHNR, CDR2 FQNEAQ, per germline (reference sequence). V gave up 8 bases and J gave up 6 bases, with 13 bases separating them. The CDR3 runs to 12 residues. The CDR3 loop reads CASGAGAPEAFF. In nucleotides, the CDR3 is TGTGCCAGCGGAGCAGGGGCCCCTGAAGCTTTCTTT.

This clone appeared a few times. The chain uses TRBV5-6 and TRBJ1-2; TRBD1 agrees at 7 bases. CDR1 and CDR2 (germline): SGHDT, YYEEEE. The CDR3 totals 15 residues. Trimming took 1 base from V and 4 from J; bases not matched to a gene: 7. This CDR3 reads CASSLSGTAVYGYTF. The CDR3 region has the DNA TGTGCCAGCAGCTTGTCCGGGACAGCAGTCTATGGCTACACCTTC.

The V call is TRBV7-2, the J call TRBJ2-1, with TRBD1 as a possible D gene (6 bases). Germline CDR1 is SGHTA and CDR2 is FQGNSA. V lost 5 bases to trimming and J lost 9 bases, with 11 bases between them. This CDR3 spans 12 amino acids. The CDR3 bases are TGTGCCAGCAGCCAGGACAGAATTGAGCAGTTCTTC. This translates into CASSQDRIEQFF. The full variable domain, in which reference TRBV7-2 and TRBJ2-1 provide the parts outside the CDR3, is GAGVSQSPSNKVTEKGKDVELRCDPISGHTALYWYRQSLGQGLEFLIYFQGNSAPDKSGLPSDRFSAERTGGSVSTLTIQRTQQEDSAVYLCASSQDRIEQFFGPGTRLTVL.

This clone was detected a few times. The chain combines TRBV29-1 with TRBJ1-2; a possible D gene is TRBD1 (6 bases). CDR1 is SQVTM and CDR2 is ANQGSEA in the germline V gene. The CDR3 is 18 residues long. The ends were cut back, 0 bases at V and 2 bases at J, with 22 bases in the middle. CDR3 sequence: CSVEDRGKEGGENYGYTF. The CDR3 DNA reads as TGCAGCGTTGAAGATCGTGGAAAGGAGGGGGGAGAGAACTATGGCTACACCTTC.

This clone has just a few counts. This chain uses TRBV2 with TRBJ2-5; D call uncertain. From germline, CDR1 is SNHLY and CDR2 FYNNEI. The CDR3 is 11 residues long. V was pared by 7 bases and J by 1 base, with 4 bases between. In nucleotides, the CDR3 is TGTGCCAGCATGCGCCAAGAGACCCAGTACTTC. Its translation is CASMRQETQYF.

V usage is TRBV2 and J usage is TRBJ1-5; no definite D call. Between the trimmed V and J ends, which lost 3 bases and 0 bases, there was a span of 15 bases. The CDR3 runs 17 residues. Germline V CDR1 and CDR2: SNHLY, FYNNEI. CDR3 DNA sequence: TGTGCCAGCAGTGATATCAGCGGCAGCGATAGCAATCAGCCCCAGCATTTT. Encoded protein: CASSDISGSDSNQPQHF.

The chain recombines TRBV7-2 with TRBJ1-2; TRBD1 is a possible D gene (5 bases). Trimming took off 5 bases at V and 6 bases at J, with 13 bases between the two ends. Germline CDR1 reads SGHTA; CDR2 reads FQGNSA. This CDR3 spans 13 amino acids. CDR3 in DNA: TGTGCCAGCAGCCCCCTCCGGGGACATGGCTACACCTTC. It is translated as CASSPLRGHGYTF.

The V gene is TRBV2, the J gene TRBJ1-2, with a possible D match to TRBD1 (6 bases). The V end lost 4 bases, the J end lost 3 bases, and 9 bases lay between the germline ends. This CDR3 comprises 13 residues. Germline-derived CDR1 and CDR2 are SNHLY and FYNNEI. The CDR3 DNA sequence: TGTGCCAGCAGTGCAGGGGAGGACTATGGCTACACCTTC. This encodes CASSAGEDYGYTF.